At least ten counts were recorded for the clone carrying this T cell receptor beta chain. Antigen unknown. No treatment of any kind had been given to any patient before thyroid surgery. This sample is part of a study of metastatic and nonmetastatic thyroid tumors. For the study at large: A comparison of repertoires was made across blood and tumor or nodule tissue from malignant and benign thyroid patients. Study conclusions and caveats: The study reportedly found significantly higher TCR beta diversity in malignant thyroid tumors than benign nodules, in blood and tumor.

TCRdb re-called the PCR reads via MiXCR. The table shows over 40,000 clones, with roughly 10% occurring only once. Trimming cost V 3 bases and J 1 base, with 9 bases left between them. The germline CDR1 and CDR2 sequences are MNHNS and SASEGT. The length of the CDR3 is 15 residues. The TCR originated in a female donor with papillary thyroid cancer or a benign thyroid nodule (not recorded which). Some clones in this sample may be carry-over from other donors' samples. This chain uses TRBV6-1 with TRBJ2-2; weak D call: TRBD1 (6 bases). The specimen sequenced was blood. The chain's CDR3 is CASSDSDRNTGELFF. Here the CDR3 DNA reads TGTGCCAGCAGTGATTCGGACAGGAACACCGGGGAGCTGTTTTTT.